The sequence of this TCR beta chain was determined in a study of blood T cells in healthy people across ages. The use of a sample-barcoded 5' primer and a J-beta primer mix characterized a second PCR of 7 to 11 cycles. Each CDR3 protein is one row after TCRdb ran MiXCR on the 5' RACE reads. The sample includes approximately 2,000,000 distinct CDR3 sequences, about 39% seen only once; the top ten take more than 20%. Trimming stripped 5 bases from V and 10 bases from J, with 17 bases between. This CDR3 spans 14 amino acids. Germline CDR1 is MNHEY and CDR2 is SMNVEV (reference sequence). The clonotype originates from a human donor in good health. This rearrangement joins TRBV27 to TRBJ1-4; D may be TRBD1 (6 bases). The sequencing sample was made of blood. CDR3 amino acids: CASSPRRGLGKLFF. The DNA of the CDR3 is TGTGCCAGCAGTCCTCGACGGGGGCTAGGAAAACTGTTTTTT.